Each of the 13 T cell receptor beta chains below was sequenced from the same sample in a study of T cell responses to AZD1222 COVID-19 vaccine. The table came from immunoSEQ multiplex PCR; TCRdb's copy has only in-frame clones and leaves some out. The top ten clones hold approximately 1.7% of a sample with some 100,000 clones, approximately 91% of them seen once. Sample: peripheral blood, taken on day 0 of AZD1222 vaccination. All receptors come from an adult in good health.

CDR3 amino acids: CASSLTHTDTQYF. The CDR3 DNA reads TGTGCCAGCAGTTTAACACACACAGATACGCAGTATTTT. This chain connects TRBV27 to TRBJ2-3; D is ambiguous. Germline V gives CDR1 MNHEY, CDR2 SMNVEV (reference sequence). V gave up 2 bases and J gave up 2 bases, with 5 bases separating them. This CDR3 spans 13 amino acids.

This chain connects TRBV20-1 to TRBJ2-3; TRBD2 agrees at 11 bases. Germline-derived CDR1 and CDR2 are DFQATT and SNEGSKA (reference sequence). The CDR3 totals 18 residues. J was trimmed by 1 base and V by 3 bases; bases with no gene match: 12. CDR3 amino acids: CSASSLAGGGIGTDTQYF. The CDR3 region has the DNA TGCAGTGCTAGTAGTCTAGCGGGAGGTGGTATAGGCACAGATACGCAGTATTTT.

The chain recombines TRBV11-2 with TRBJ2-3, with TRBD2 identical over 10 bases. This CDR3 comprises 18 residues. Germline assignment: CDR1 SGHAT and CDR2 FQNNGV. Trimming took 5 bases from V and 0 from J; bases not matched to a gene: 11. The CDR3 is CASSHGTSAATSTDTQYF. CDR3 coding DNA: TGTGCCAGCAGCCACGGGACTAGCGCCGCTACTAGCACAGATACGCAGTATTTT. The variable domain in full, completed from reference TRBV11-2 and TRBJ2-3, reads EAGVAQSPRYKIIEKRQSVAFWCNPISGHATLYWYQQILGQGPKLLIQFQNNGVVDDSQLPKDRFSAERLKGVDSTLKIQPAKLEDSAVYLCASSHGTSAATSTDTQYFGPGTRLTVL.

The chain uses TRBV7-9 and TRBJ1-1; no clear D gene. The germline V and J ends were trimmed by 1 base and 6 bases, with 3 bases remaining between them. The CDR3 has 11 residues. In germline, CDR1 is SEHNR, CDR2 FQNEAQ (reference sequence). This chain's CDR3 is CASSLVPEAFF. The DNA of the CDR3 is TGTGCCAGCAGCTTAGTCCCTGAAGCTTTCTTT.

The chain carries TRBV9 and TRBJ1-2; D possibly corresponds to TRBD1 (6 bases). Trimming took off 5 bases at V and 8 bases at J, with 13 bases between the two ends. Germline CDR1 SGDLS, CDR2 YYNGEE. CDR3 length equals 12 residues. Here the CDR3 DNA reads TGTGCCAGCAGTGGGGCAGGGGAAGGCTACACCTTC. This gives the protein CASSGAGEGYTF.

The rearrangement uses TRBV6-1 and TRBJ2-2, with D possibly TRBD1 on 5 matching bases. CDR1 is MNHNS and CDR2 is SASEGT in the germline V gene. V was shortened by 1 base and J by 7 bases, with 10 bases between the two germline ends. The length of the CDR3 is 14 residues. CDR3 in DNA: TGTGCCAGCAGTGAAGTAGAGACAGTCGGGGAGCTGTTTTTT. It encodes CASSEVETVGELFF.

The chain carries TRBV5-1 and TRBJ2-7, with D possibly being TRBD2 (5 bases). CDR1 is SGHRS and CDR2 is YFSETQ in the germline V gene. Trimming cost V 1 base and J 6 bases, with 17 bases left between them. The CDR3 is 15 residues long. The chain's CDR3 is CASSLSNSVNFEQYF. In DNA, the CDR3 is TGCGCCAGCAGCTTGTCGAATAGCGTAAACTTCGAGCAGTACTTC.

V is TRBV10-1 and J is TRBJ1-1; 7 nucleotides match TRBD1. In germline, CDR1 is WNHNN, CDR2 SYGVQD (reference sequence). This CDR3 is 13 amino acids long. Germline trimming cut 6 bases from V and 4 bases from J; bases unmatched to any gene: 5. CDR3 amino acids: CASSSDRVTEAFF. The CDR3 nucleotides read TGCGCCAGCAGCTCTGACAGGGTCACTGAAGCTTTCTTT.

The chain has TRBV19 and TRBJ2-3; TRBD2 aligns across 7 bases. Trimming removed 6 bases from V and 4 bases from J; junction bases left unmatched: 7. This CDR3 region has 14 residues. CDR1 is LNHDA and CDR2 is SQIVND in the germline V gene (reference sequence). CDR3 loop: CASRGGSLPDTQYF. The CDR3 nucleotides are TGTGCCAGTAGAGGCGGGAGTCTGCCAGATACGCAGTATTTT.

The chain is built from TRBV3-1 (or the pseudogene TRBV3-2) and TRBJ2-1, with 9 nucleotides matching TRBD1. The V gene end was trimmed by 1 base and the J gene end by 13 bases; junction bases not matched to a gene: 5. The length of the CDR3 is 13 residues. Germline V gene lookup returns CDR1 LGHDT and CDR2 YNNKEL (reference sequence). The CDR3 loop reads CASSQGRDRVQFF. The CDR3 bases are TGTGCCAGCAGCCAAGGCCGGGACAGGGTCCAGTTCTTC.

The rearrangement links TRBV30 to TRBJ2-1; no firm D call. Trimming pared 0 bases from V and 9 bases from J, leaving 9 bases between. The CDR3 extends over 12 amino acids. Germline V CDR1 and CDR2: GTSNPN, SVGIG (reference sequence). CDR3 sequence: CAWSVLGVEQFF. For the CDR3, the DNA is TGTGCCTGGAGTGTACTTGGGGTTGAGCAGTTCTTC.

The chain is built from TRBV7-2 and TRBJ1-2; maybe TRBD1 (6 bases). CDR1 is SGHTA, CDR2 FQGNSA, per germline. V was clipped by 0 bases and J by 6 bases, with 14 bases between them. CDR3 length: 15 residues. CDR3: CASSLAGQSLNGYTF. CDR3 in DNA: TGTGCCAGCAGCTTAGCCGGACAGAGCTTAAATGGCTACACCTTC.

The V call is TRBV7-9, the J call TRBJ1-1; tentatively, D is TRBD1 (5 bases). The germline V gene has CDR1 SEHNR and CDR2 FQNEAQ (reference sequence). Trimming stripped 2 bases from V and 5 bases from J, with 12 bases between. The CDR3 is 14 residues long. The CDR3 nucleotides are TGTGCCAGCAGCTTAACAGGCGGGGGAACTGAAGCTTTCTTT. The encoded protein is CASSLTGGGTEAFF.